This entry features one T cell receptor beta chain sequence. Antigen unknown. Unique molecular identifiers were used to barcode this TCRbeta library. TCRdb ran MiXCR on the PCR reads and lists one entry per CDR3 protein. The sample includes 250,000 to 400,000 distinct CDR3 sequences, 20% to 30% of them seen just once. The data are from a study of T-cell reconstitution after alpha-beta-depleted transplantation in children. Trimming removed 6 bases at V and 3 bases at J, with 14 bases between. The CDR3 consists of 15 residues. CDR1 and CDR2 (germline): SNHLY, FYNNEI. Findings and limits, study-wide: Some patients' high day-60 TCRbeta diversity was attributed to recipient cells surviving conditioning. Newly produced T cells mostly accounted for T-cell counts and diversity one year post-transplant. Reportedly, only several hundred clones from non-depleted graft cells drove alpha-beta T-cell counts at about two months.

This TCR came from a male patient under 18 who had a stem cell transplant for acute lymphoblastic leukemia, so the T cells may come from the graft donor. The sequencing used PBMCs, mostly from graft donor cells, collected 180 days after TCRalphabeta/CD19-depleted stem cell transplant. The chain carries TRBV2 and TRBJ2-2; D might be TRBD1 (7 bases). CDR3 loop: CASRHRGGDTGELFF. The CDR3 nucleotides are TGTGCCAGCAGACACAGGGGAGGAGACACCGGGGAGCTGTTTTTT.